A single TCR beta chain is shown here with its context. Its antigen remains unknown. CFSE-labeled sorted T cells met regulatory or mature dendritic cells for over 4 days. Naive CD45RA+ and memory CD45RO+ CD4+ or CD8+ T cells were FACS-sorted. CDR3 length equals 17 residues. The V gene lost 0 bases and the J gene lost 6 bases, with 18 bases spanning the gap. CDR1 SGHRS and CDR2 YFSETQ come from the germline V gene. The sample is drawn from a study of regulatory dendritic cells for organ transplantation. Produced via immunoSEQ multiplex PCR; TCRdb's table is partial and in-frame only. The sample carries more than 9,500 clones, less than 70% recorded once.

V is TRBV5-1 and J is TRBJ2-2, with a possible D match to TRBD1 (5 bases). This clonotype originated in a human donor in good health. Sequencing was done on a sample of naive CD8+ T cells from blood cultured with dendritic cells. Stated subset: CD45RA+ naive T cells. CDR3 coding DNA: TGCGCCAGCAGCTTGGTTGGGGCTCTGGGTCTTTCCGGGGAGCTGTTTTTT. It is translated as CASSLVGALGLSGELFF.